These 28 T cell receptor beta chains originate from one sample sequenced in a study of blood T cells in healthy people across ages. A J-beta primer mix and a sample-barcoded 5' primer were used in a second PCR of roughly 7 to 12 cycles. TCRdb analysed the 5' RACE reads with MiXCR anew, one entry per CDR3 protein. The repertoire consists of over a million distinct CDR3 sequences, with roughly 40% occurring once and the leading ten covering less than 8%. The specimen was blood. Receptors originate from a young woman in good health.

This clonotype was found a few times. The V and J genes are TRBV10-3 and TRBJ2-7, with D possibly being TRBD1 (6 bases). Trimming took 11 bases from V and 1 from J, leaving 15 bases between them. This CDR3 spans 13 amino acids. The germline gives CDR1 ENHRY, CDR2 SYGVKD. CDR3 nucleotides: TGTGCCGTCGCGGACAGTCAGTCCTACGAGCAGTACTTC. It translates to CAVADSQSYEQYF.

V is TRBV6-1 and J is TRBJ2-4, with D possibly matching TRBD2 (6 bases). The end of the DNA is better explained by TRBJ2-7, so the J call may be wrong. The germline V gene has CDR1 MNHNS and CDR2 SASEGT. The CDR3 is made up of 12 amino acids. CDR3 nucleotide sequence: TGTGCCAGCACCCCTAGCGCTCGCGAGCAGTACTTC. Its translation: CASTPSAREQYF.

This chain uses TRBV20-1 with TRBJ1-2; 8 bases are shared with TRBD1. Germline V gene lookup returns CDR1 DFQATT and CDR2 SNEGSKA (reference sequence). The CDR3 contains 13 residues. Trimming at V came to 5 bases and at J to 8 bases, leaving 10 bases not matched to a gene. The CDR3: CSADHRGVGGYTF. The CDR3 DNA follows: TGCAGTGCTGACCACAGGGGGGTCGGGGGCTACACCTTC.

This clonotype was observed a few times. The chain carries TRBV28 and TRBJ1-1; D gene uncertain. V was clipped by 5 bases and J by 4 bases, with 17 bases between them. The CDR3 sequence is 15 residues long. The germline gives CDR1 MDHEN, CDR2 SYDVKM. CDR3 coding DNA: TGTGCCAGCAGTCCAAGTCCGGGCCGTGGCACTGAAGCTTTCTTT. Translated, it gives CASSPSPGRGTEAFF.

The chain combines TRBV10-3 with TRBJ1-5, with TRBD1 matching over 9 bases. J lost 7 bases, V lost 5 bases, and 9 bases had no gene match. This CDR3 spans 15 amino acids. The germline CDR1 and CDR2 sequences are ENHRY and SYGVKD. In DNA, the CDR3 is TGTGCCATCAGTAACCGGGACAGGGTGGACCAGCCCCAGCATTTT. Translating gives CAISNRDRVDQPQHF.

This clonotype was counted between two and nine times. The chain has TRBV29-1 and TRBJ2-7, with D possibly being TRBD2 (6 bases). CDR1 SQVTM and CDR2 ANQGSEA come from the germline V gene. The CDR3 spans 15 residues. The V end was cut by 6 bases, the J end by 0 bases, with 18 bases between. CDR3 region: CSVTIPGLSSYEQYF. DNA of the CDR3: TGCAGCGTAACGATTCCGGGACTGAGCTCCTACGAGCAGTACTTC.

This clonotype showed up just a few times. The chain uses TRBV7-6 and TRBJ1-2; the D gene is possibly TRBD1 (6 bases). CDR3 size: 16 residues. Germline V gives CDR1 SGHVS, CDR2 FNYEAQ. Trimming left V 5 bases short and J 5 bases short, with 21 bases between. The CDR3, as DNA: TGTGCCAGCAGCCTCGGGGGGAAGTACCAGGGGTATGGCTACACCTTC. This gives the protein CASSLGGKYQGYGYTF.

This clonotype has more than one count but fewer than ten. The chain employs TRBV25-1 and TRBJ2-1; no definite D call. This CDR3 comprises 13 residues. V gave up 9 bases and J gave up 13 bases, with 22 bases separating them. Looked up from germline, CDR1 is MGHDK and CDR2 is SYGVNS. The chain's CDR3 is CASATRMRETQFF. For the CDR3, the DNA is TGTGCCAGTGCAACACGGATGCGCGAGACCCAGTTCTTC.

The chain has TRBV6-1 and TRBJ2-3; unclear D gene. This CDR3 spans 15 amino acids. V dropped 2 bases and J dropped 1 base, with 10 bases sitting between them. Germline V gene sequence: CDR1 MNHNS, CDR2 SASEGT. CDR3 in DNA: TGTGCCAGCAGTGAAAATGGCCTTGGCACAGATACGCAGTATTTT. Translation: CASSENGLGTDTQYF.

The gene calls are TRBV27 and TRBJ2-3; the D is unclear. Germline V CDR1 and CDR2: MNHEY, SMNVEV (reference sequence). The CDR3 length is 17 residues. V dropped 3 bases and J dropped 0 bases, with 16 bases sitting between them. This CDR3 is CASSFPHTASSTDTQYF. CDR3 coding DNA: TGTGCCAGCAGTTTTCCCCATACGGCCTCGAGCACAGATACGCAGTATTTT.

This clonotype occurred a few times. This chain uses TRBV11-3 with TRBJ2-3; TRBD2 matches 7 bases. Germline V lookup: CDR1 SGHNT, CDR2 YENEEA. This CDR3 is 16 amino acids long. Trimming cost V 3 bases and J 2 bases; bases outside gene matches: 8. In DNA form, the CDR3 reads TGTGCCAGCAGCTTGGGAGCGGGGTCCTCCACAGATACGCAGTATTTT. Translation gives CASSLGAGSSTDTQYF.

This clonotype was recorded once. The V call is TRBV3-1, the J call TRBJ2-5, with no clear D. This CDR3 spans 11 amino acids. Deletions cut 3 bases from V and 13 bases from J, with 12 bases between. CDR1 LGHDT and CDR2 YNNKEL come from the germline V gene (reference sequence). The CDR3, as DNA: TGTGCCAGCAGCCATTTAACCTGGTGGTACTTC. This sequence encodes CASSHLTWWYF.

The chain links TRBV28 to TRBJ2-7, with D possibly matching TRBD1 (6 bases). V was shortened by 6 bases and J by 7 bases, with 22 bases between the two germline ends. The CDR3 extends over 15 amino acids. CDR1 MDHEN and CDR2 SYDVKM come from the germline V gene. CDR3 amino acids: CASSLPRTASWEQYF. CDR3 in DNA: TGTGCCAGCAGCCTTCCTCGGACAGCTTCTTGGGAGCAGTACTTC.

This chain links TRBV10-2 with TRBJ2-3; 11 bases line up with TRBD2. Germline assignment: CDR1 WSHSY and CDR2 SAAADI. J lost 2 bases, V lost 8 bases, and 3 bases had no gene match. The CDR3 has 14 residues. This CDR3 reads CASGTSGYTDTQYF. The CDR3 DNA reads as TGCGCCAGCGGGACTAGCGGTTACACAGATACGCAGTATTTT.

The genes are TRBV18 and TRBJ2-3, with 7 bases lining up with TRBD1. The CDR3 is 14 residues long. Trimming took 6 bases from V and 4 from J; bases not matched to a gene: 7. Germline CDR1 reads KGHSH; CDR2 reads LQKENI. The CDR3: CASSQGVPPDTQYF. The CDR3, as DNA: TGTGCCAGCTCCCAGGGGGTTCCCCCAGATACGCAGTATTTT.

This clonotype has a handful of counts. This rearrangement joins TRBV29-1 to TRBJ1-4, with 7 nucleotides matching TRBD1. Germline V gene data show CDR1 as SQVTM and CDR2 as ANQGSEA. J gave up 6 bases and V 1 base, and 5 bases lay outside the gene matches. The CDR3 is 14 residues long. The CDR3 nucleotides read TGCAGCGTTGAAGGACGGGACAGACATGAAAAACTGTTTTTT. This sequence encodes CSVEGRDRHEKLFF.

The CDR3 bases are TGTGCCACCGCTCGATCAGGAATGACGGGCGGCTACACCTTC. It encodes CATARSGMTGGYTF. The gene calls are TRBV6-5 and TRBJ1-2; no clear D gene. From germline, CDR1 is MNHEY and CDR2 SVGAGI. Trimming took 10 bases from V and 8 from J, leaving 23 bases between them. This CDR3 has 14 amino acids.

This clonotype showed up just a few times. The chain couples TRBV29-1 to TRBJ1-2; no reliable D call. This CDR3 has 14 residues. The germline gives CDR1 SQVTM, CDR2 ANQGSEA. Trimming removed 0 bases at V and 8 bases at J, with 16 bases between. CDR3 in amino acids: CSVEDLLSVRGYTF. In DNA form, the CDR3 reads TGCAGCGTTGAAGATCTTCTGAGTGTTCGGGGCTACACCTTC.

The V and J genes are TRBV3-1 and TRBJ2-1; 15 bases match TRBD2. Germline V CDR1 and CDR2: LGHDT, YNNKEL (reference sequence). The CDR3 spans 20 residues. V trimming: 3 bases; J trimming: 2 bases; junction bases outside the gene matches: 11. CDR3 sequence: CASSHLQGLAGGTTYNEQFF. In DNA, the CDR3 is TGTGCCAGCAGCCACCTACAAGGACTAGCGGGAGGGACTACCTACAATGAGCAGTTCTTC.

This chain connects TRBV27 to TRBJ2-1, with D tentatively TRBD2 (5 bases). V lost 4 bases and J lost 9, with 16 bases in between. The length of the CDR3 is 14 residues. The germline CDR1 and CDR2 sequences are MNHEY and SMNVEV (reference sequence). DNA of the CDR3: TGTGCCAGCAGTTCAGATCGAAGCGGTAGTGAGCAGTTCTTC. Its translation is CASSSDRSGSEQFF.

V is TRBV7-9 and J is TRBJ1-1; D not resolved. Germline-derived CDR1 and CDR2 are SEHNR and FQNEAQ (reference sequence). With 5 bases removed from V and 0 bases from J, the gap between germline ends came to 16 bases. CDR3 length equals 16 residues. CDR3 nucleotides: TGTGCCAGCAGCCCCCGTGGCGCGATGATGAACACTGAAGCTTTCTTT. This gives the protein CASSPRGAMMNTEAFF.

CDR3 DNA sequence: TGCGCCAGCAGGGTCGTAGGGGACGGGTACGAGCAGTACTTC. Translation: CASRVVGDGYEQYF. This rearrangement joins TRBV4-1 to TRBJ2-7; the D call may be TRBD1 or TRBD2 (5 bases each). The germline V gene has CDR1 MGHRA and CDR2 YSYEKL. V lost 6 bases and J 4 bases, leaving 16 bases between the germline ends. The CDR3 has 14 residues.

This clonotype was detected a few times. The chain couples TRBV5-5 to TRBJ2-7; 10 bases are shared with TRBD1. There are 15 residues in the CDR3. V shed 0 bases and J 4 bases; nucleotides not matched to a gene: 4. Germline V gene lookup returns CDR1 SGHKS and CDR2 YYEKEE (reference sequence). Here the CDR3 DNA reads TGTGCCAGCAGCTTGGAAGGGACAGGGGAGTACGAGCAGTACTTC. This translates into CASSLEGTGEYEQYF.

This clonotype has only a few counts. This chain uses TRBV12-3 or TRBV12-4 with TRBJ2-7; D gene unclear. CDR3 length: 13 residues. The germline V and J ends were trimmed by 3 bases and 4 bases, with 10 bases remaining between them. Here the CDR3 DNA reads TGTGCCAGCAGTTTTCCCAGGTTGTACGAGCAGTACTTC. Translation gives CASSFPRLYEQYF.

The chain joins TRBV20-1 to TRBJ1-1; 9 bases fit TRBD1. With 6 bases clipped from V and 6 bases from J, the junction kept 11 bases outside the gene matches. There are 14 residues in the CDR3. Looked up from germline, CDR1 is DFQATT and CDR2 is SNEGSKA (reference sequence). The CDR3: CSANPGQGGAEAFF. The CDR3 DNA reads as TGCAGTGCCAATCCGGGACAGGGTGGGGCTGAAGCTTTCTTT.

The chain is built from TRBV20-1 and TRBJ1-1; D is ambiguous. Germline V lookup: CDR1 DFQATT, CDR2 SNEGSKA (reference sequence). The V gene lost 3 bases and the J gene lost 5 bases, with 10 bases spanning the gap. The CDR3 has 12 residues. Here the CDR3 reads CSASRAVTEAFF. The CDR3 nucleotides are TGCAGTGCTAGTCGGGCAGTAACTGAAGCTTTCTTT.

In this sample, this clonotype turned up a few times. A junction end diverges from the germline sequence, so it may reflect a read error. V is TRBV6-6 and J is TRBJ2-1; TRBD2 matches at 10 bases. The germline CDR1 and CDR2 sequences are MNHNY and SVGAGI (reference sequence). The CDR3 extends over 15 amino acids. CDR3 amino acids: CASSYRAGGGNEQFF. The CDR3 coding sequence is TGTGCCAGTAGTTACCGAGCGGGAGGGGGGAATGAGCAGTTCTTC.

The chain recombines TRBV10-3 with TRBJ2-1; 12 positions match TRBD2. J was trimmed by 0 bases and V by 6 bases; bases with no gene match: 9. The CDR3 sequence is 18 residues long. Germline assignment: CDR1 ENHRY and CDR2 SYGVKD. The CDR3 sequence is CAIRLTSGGFPSYNEQFF. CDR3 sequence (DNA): TGTGCCATCAGGTTGACTAGCGGGGGATTCCCCTCCTACAATGAGCAGTTCTTC.